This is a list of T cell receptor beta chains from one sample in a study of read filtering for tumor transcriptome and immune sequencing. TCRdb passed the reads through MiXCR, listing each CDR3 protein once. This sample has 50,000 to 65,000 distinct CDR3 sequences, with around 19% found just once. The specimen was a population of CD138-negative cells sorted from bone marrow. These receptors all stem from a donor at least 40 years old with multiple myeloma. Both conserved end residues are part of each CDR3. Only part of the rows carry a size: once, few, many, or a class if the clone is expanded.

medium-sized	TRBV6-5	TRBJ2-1	CATRLADYNEQFF
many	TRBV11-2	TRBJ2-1	CASGPRGVSYNEQFF
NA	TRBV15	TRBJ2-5	CVTSRGLIGTTMETQHF
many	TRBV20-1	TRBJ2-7	CSVRPQTGPGSEQYF
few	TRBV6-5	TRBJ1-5	CASSSDSRNQPQHF
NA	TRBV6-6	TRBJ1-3	CASSYRGYKLSGNTIYF
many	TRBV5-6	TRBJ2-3	CASRRRTGPINQYF
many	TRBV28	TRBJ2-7	CASLGSTGYSYEQYF
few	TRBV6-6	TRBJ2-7	CASSYPPGSGRPHEQYF
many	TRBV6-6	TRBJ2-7	CASAGPYEQYF
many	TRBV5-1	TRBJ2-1	CASSWTSFGYNEQFF
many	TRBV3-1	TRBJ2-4	CASSQIPGIQYF
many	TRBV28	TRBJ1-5	CASSPRDLYSNQPQHF
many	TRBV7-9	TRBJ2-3	CASSLVGTSKTDTQYF
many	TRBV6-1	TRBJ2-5	CASRRRGKETQYF
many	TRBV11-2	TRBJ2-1	CASSSGTFSSYNEQFF
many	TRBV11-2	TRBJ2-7	CASSLSPHGRASEQYF
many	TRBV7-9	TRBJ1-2	CASSYGQTQGDYGYTF
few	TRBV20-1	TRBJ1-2	CSARAVGGSNYGYTF
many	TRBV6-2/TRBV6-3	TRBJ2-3	CASSYATGTGRTDTQYF
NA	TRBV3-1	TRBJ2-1	CASSQERLGGYNGQFF
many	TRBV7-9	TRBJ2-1	CASSPSVQLLCNEQFF
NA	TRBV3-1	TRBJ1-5	CASSQGPNQPQRF
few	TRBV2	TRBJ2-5	CASSPWSRQETQYF
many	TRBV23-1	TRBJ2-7	CASSHQHTKQTSNQYF
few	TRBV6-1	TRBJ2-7	CATRGAYEQYF
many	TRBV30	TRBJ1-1	CATQGLSEAFF
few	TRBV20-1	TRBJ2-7	CSARSLQGNYEQYF
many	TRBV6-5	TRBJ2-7	CASTYRGGTSGSEQYF
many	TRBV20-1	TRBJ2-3	CSVVFSDTQYF
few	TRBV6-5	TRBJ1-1	CASSLGTAMNTEAFF
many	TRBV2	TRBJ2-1	CASSDRHNEQFF
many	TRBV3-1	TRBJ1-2	CASSQSVGGRGYTF
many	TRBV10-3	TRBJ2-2	CAISESRGTNTGELFF
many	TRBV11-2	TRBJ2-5	CASSFLQDLGETQYF
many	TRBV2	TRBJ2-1	CASSRADGPSGSLEQFF
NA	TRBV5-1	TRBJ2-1	CASSVGTQGNEQFF
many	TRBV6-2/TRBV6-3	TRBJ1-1	CASSYYKGGTEAFF
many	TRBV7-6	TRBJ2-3	CASSLDDLSTDTQYF
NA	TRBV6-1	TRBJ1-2	CACTKDSYGYTF
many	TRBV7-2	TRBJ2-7	CASSFGLEGYEQYF
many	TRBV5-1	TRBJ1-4	CASSPRFGQPGDEKLFF
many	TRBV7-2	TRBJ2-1	CASSLEGTSTGEQFF
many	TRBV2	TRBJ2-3	CASSATLGRGTQYF
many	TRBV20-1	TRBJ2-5	CLVSPSKETQYF
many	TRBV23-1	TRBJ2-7	CASSQSRDRVIYEQYF
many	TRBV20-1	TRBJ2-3	CSATDSRDTQYF
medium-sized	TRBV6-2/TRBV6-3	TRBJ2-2	CASSEPTRASGELFF
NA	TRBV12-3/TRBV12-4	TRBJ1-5	CASQAGQGIGGNQPQHF
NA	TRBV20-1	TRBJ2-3	CSAQTGGGPLDTQYF
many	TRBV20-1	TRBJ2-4	CSARDPNSAVRNIQYF
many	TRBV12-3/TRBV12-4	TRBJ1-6	CASSLSGGANSPLHF
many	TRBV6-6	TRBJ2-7	CASSYPGQGTYEQYF
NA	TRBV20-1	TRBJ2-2	CSASAAGAHTGELFF
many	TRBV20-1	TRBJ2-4	CSAGDSGAKNIQYF
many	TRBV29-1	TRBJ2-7	CSVEGKIAGEGEQYF
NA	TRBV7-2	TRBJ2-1	CASNPSGLAVNSYNEQFF
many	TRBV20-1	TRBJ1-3	CSARLGRSSGNTIYF
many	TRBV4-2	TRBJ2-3	CAISLAGSTDTQYF
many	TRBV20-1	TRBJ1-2	CSARVVLGQTSNYGYTF